This passage covers 18 T cell receptor beta chains from one sample sequenced in a study of Graves' ophthalmopathy and Graves' hyperthyroidism. As the template, RNA transcripts were used to amplify TCR beta CDR3 regions. RT-PCR with HTBI primers came first, then second-round multiplex PCR. TCRdb recomputed calls from the multiplex PCR reads with MiXCR, one row per CDR3 protein. The sample gives about 400,000 distinct CDR3 sequences, just over 15% of which show up once; roughly 7% is in the top ten. Sequenced material: peripheral blood. The receptor source for this set is a woman younger than 35 with stable Graves' hyperthyroidism.

Only a few counts were recorded for this clonotype. The gene calls are TRBV27 and TRBJ1-1; a possible D gene is TRBD1 (5 bases). V shed 3 bases and J shed 4 bases, with 15 bases lying between them. This CDR3 contains 15 residues. Germline CDR1 MNHEY, CDR2 SMNVEV (reference sequence). The CDR3 sequence: CASSLLGDWRTEAFF. The CDR3 nucleotides read TGTGCCAGCAGTTTGCTTGGGGACTGGCGCACTGAAGCTTTCTTT.

A remark on this clonotype: At one end, the junction sequence differs from germline, possibly due to a read error. CDR3 nucleotides: TGTGCCAGCAGTTACCTCTCGACAGTGGGAACGGCTGATGCTTTCTTT. This encodes CASSYLSTVGTADAFF. The chain has TRBV6-5 and TRBJ1-1; possible D gene TRBD1, 5 bases. This CDR3 region has 16 residues. In germline, CDR1 is MNHEY, CDR2 SVGAGI.

This clonotype appeared many times. The chain recombines TRBV6-1 with TRBJ2-7; the D gene is possibly TRBD2 (5 bases). This CDR3 has 12 residues. The germline V gene encodes CDR1 MNHNS and CDR2 SASEGT. Trimming cost V 11 bases and J 6 bases, with 17 bases left between them. The CDR3 coding sequence is TGTGCCCTCAGCCGGGGAATAGGCGAGCAGTACTTC. Protein: CALSRGIGEQYF.

This clonotype was seen many times. The chain is built from TRBV6-1 and TRBJ2-2; possibly TRBD1 for D (5 bases). In germline, CDR1 is MNHNS, CDR2 SASEGT. Trimming took off 4 bases at V and 5 bases at J, with 11 bases between the two ends. The CDR3 has 14 residues. The CDR3 here is CASSGRVSTGELFF. DNA for the CDR3: TGTGCCAGCAGTGGCAGGGTTTCAACCGGGGAGCTGTTTTTT.

On this clonotype itself: An end of the junction does not agree with germline; a read error may underlie this. The chain employs TRBV4-1 and TRBJ2-7, with 9 positions matching TRBD2. Looked up from germline, CDR1 is MGHRA and CDR2 is YSYEKL. This CDR3 is built from 14 residues. The CDR3 reads CASSQGILSGGPWF. The CDR3 DNA reads as TGCGCCAGCAGCCAAGGAATCTTGAGCGGGGGGCCCTGGTTC.

The genes are TRBV4-2 and TRBJ1-2; 8 bases agree with TRBD1. The length of the CDR3 is 17 residues. V trimming: 2 bases; J trimming: 4 bases; junction bases outside the gene matches: 12. Per germline, CDR1 LGHNA and CDR2 YNFKEQ. The CDR3 bases are TGTGCCAGCAGCCAAAGCTACCCTAGGGACAGGAGCTATGGCTACACCTTC. It translates to CASSQSYPRDRSYGYTF.

This clonotype came up many times. This chain uses TRBV11-2 with TRBJ2-5; D perhaps matches TRBD1 (5 bases). The V gene's germline CDR1 is SGHAT and CDR2 FQNNGV. The V gene lost 4 bases and the J gene lost 1 base, with 16 bases spanning the gap. The CDR3 totals 16 residues. CDR3 DNA sequence: TGTGCCAGCAGCTCCTTCTTGAAGGGGTCCCAAGAGACCCAGTACTTC. It is translated as CASSSFLKGSQETQYF.

This clonotype was picked up many times. The chain combines TRBV6-5 with TRBJ1-2; the D is unclear. V was shortened by 0 bases and J by 3 bases, with 8 bases between the two germline ends. Germline V lookup: CDR1 MNHEY, CDR2 SVGAGI. CDR3 length: 14 amino acids. The chain's CDR3 is CASSYSKQDYGYTF. As DNA, the CDR3 is TGTGCCAGCAGTTACTCGAAGCAGGACTATGGCTACACCTTC.

The chain has TRBV15 and TRBJ1-1; 7 bases agree with TRBD1. CDR3 length: 16 residues. V dropped 1 base and J dropped 1; count of bases not matched to a gene: 6. Germline V CDR1 and CDR2: LNHNV, YYDKDF (reference sequence). This chain's CDR3 is CATSRGETGRNTEAFF. The CDR3 DNA follows: TGTGCCACCAGCAGAGGGGAGACAGGGAGGAACACTGAAGCTTTCTTT.

This clonotype was recorded many times. This chain joins TRBV6-2 or TRBV6-3 and TRBJ1-1, with D possibly TRBD1 on 5 matching bases. V lost 10 bases and J 4 bases, leaving 13 bases between the germline ends. This CDR3 contains 12 residues. Germline loops: CDR1 MNHEY, CDR2 SVGEGT. The chain's CDR3 is CATRGRVTEAFF. The CDR3 DNA reads as TGTGCCACCCGGGGCAGGGTCACTGAAGCTTTCTTT.

This clonotype was observed at least ten times. The chain combines TRBV15 with TRBJ2-2; perhaps TRBD2 as D (5 bases). The CDR3 runs 17 residues. V gave up 3 bases and J gave up 2 bases, with 16 bases separating them. CDR1 is LNHNV, CDR2 YYDKDF, per germline (reference sequence). In DNA form, the CDR3 reads TGTGCCACCAGCAGGAGGTTCGGAGCGGCCAACACCGGGGAGCTGTTTTTT. Protein: CATSRRFGAANTGELFF.

This clonotype was counted many times. CDR3 loop: CASTPGVYEQYF. The CDR3 DNA sequence: TGTGCCAGCACCCCTGGGGTCTACGAGCAGTACTTC. V gene TRBV2 combines with J gene TRBJ2-7, with unresolved D. The CDR3 is made up of 12 amino acids. The V end was cut by 7 bases, the J end by 3 bases, with 10 bases between. CDR1 and CDR2 (germline): SNHLY, FYNNEI.

J is TRBJ2-7 and V is TRBV6-2 or TRBV6-3; D is perhaps TRBD2 (6 bases). Germline CDR1 and CDR2: MNHEY and SVGEGT. V lost 10 bases to trimming and J lost 0 bases, with 10 bases between them. The CDR3 loop spans 12 amino acids. DNA of the CDR3: TGTGCCACCGGAGGGACCTCCTACGAGCAGTACTTC. It specifies CATGGTSYEQYF.

Details on this clonotype: Since a much larger clone is just one base distant, this may be a read error. The chain couples TRBV12-3 or TRBV12-4 to TRBJ1-6; a weak D match, TRBD1 (5 bases). This CDR3 is built from 14 residues. The CDR3 DNA reads as TGTGCCAGCAGTTTAAAGGGGATTAATTCACACCTCCACTTT. Protein sequence: CASSLKGINSHLHF.

The chain has TRBV4-1 and TRBJ1-5, with D perhaps matching TRBD1 (5 bases). V shed 0 bases and J shed 7 bases, with 13 bases lying between them. The CDR3 has 15 residues. The V gene's germline CDR1 is MGHRA and CDR2 YSYEKL. The CDR3 spells CASSQDAGKHQPQHF. CDR3 bases: TGCGCCAGCAGCCAAGACGCAGGGAAACACCAGCCCCAGCATTTT.

This clonotype was detected ten times or more. The chain employs TRBV28 and TRBJ2-6; D unresolved. Germline V CDR1 and CDR2: MDHEN, SYDVKM. The CDR3 extends over 15 amino acids. V dropped 1 base and J dropped 0 bases, with 4 bases sitting between them. CDR3 sequence: CASSLFASGANVLTF. In nucleotides, the CDR3 is TGTGCCAGCAGTTTATTCGCCTCTGGGGCCAACGTCCTGACTTTC.

There are many counts of this clonotype. The gene calls are TRBV27 and TRBJ1-2, with TRBD1 identical over 12 bases. V dropped 6 bases and J dropped 8; count of bases not matched to a gene: 13. The CDR3 covers 16 residues. The germline V gene has CDR1 MNHEY and CDR2 SMNVEV (reference sequence). The CDR3 here is CASSRPGTGGVSGYTF. Written as DNA, the CDR3 is TGTGCCAGCAGCCGTCCCGGGACAGGGGGCGTTAGCGGCTACACCTTC.

This clonotype has ten or more counts. The chain employs TRBV9 and TRBJ1-2; no clear D. CDR3 length: 16 residues. The germline V gene has CDR1 SGDLS and CDR2 YYNGEE. Between the trimmed V and J ends, which lost 4 bases and 3 bases, there was a span of 19 bases. CDR3 amino acids: CASSPKAPGVDYGYTF. In DNA form, the CDR3 reads TGTGCCAGCAGCCCCAAAGCTCCGGGAGTGGACTATGGCTACACCTTC.